This TCR beta chain emerged from a study of response to subunit inactivated influenza vaccine. MiXCR, run by TCRdb on the RT-PCR reads, gives a single entry per CDR3 protein. The data show hundreds of thousands of distinct CDR3 sequences, more than 15% seen once. V lost 3 bases and J lost 7; bases outside the gene matches: 3. The CDR3 length is 15 residues. CDR1 and CDR2 from the germline V gene are SGHAT and FQDESV (reference sequence). This clonotype was detected once. Its antigen remains unknown. Whole-study findings and limits: The authors offered the suggestion that each seasonal influenza vaccination recruits few new T cells.

V is TRBV11-1 and J is TRBJ2-6; 10 bases match TRBD1. The clonotype comes from a man aged 45-65 years who received an inactivated influenza vaccine. The sequencing used PBMCs from blood, collected roughly 12 days after vaccination. As DNA, the CDR3 is TGTGCCAGCAGCTTTGGACAGGGGGGAGCCAACGTCCTGACTTTC. Translating gives CASSFGQGGANVLTF. The variable domain in full, completed from reference TRBV11-1 and TRBJ2-6, reads EAEVAQSPRYKITEKSQAVAFWCDPISGHATLYWYRQILGQGPELLVQFQDESVVDDSQLPKDRFSAERLKGVDSTLKIQPAELGDSAMYLCASSFGQGGANVLTFGAGSRLTVL.